This T cell receptor beta chain originates from a study of beta chain features in type 1 diabetes. Study in general: Under 110,000,000 sorted cells were examined across all samples. Study-wide points: Shortening that was moderate but significant affected the TCRB CDR3s of Type 1 diabetes patients in all four CD4+ subsets. Among patients, naive, central memory and Treg TCRB repertoires appeared more similar than among healthy donors.

This clone was found a few times. The antigen remains unidentified. V lost 0 bases and J lost 0; bases outside the gene matches: 1. The CDR3 runs 15 residues. Germline values: CDR1 PRHDT, CDR2 FYEKMQ (reference sequence). Expressed TCRB transcripts were sequenced, since all the RNA that had been isolated was reverse transcribed. The average read count of naive, central memory and regulatory T cell samples was approximately 3.5 million. Using immunoSEQ multiplex PCR, the repertoire was profiled, and TCRdb retains in-frame clones only, with some absent. Here the sample spans 500,000 to 800,000 clones, 9.5% to 15% being singletons.

The sequence derives from a man aged 25 to 40 with type 1 diabetes. V is TRBV13 and J is TRBJ2-5, with 7 bases that match TRBD1. Material: naive CD4+ T cells from blood. CDR3 in amino acids: CASSLGDRYQETQYF. For the CDR3, the DNA is TGTGCCAGCAGCTTAGGGGACAGGTACCAAGAGACCCAGTACTTC. Using reference TRBV13 and TRBJ2-5 for the parts outside the CDR3, the full variable domain is AAGVIQSPRHLIKEKRETATLKCYPIPRHDTVYWYQQGPGQDPQFLISFYEKMQSDKGSIPDRFSAQQFSDYHSELNMSSLELGDSALYFCASSLGDRYQETQYFGPGTRLLVL.